This T cell receptor (beta chain) was captured in a study of blood T cell repertoires in COVID-19. Whole-study context: Acute-phase and convalescent COVID-19 samples originated in the United States, Italy and Spain. Sources were T cells, B-cell-depleted T cells, or PBMCs; the material itself was cDNA or gDNA.

Under the authors' procedure: Scientists estimated how many nucleated cells there were by amplifying reference gene primers. Clones were sequenced by immunoSEQ multiplex PCR, and TCRdb holds only the in-frame ones, with some missing. V and J calls and clone size are those listed in that table; D and trimming were worked out from the DNA. Of 200,000 to 250,000 clones in the sample, 80% were seen once. In germline, CDR1 is MDHEN, CDR2 SYDVKM. The CDR3 extends over 15 amino acids. V gave up 3 bases and J gave up 4 bases; unmatched junction bases: 6. The origin of this receptor is a human donor in a cohort sampled during active COVID-19. Sample: peripheral blood. The chain is built from TRBV28 and TRBJ2-5, with 9 bases that match TRBD2. In DNA form, the CDR3 reads TGTGCCAGCAGTTTTCAAGCGGGAGGTGGAGAGACCCAGTACTTC. Encoded protein: CASSFQAGGGETQYF.